The 7 T cell receptor beta chains given below trace back to one sample, sequenced in a study of Tregs in tolerant kidney transplant recipients. Sequencing used immunoSEQ multiplex PCR; TCRdb keeps in-frame clones, though not all of them. The sample has roughly 32,000 clones. The material was CD8+ T cells from blood, obtained before the transplant. Every receptor here comes from a human donor who received a combined kidney and bone marrow transplant.

Details on this clone: Sequencing ends 3 residues short of the CDR3 end; the germline J gene provides the rest. The V call is TRBV10-3, the J call TRBJ1-2; 7 bases are shared with TRBD1. V lost 4 bases to trimming and J lost 6 bases; unmatched junction nucleotides: 8. Per germline, CDR1 ENHRY and CDR2 SYGVKD. CDR3 length: 14 amino acids. The CDR3 is CAISARDSEDGYTF. The CDR3 bases that were read are TGTGCCATCAGTGCCCGGGACAGTGAGGATGGC.

Points on this clone: The read terminates 3 residues before the CDR3 end, so the remaining end is supplied by the germline J gene. The rearrangement joins TRBV5-6 to TRBJ1-5, with 10 bases matching TRBD1. CDR1 is SGHDT and CDR2 is YYEEEE in the germline V gene. V lost 4 bases, J lost 6 bases, and 4 bases stayed unmatched. The CDR3 totals 14 residues. The part of the CDR3 DNA that was read is TGTGCCAGCAGCGGGGGACAGGGGTCTCAGCCC. Translating it yields CASSGGQGSQP. The full CDR3 reads CASSGGQGSQPQHF.

Concerning this clone itself: The read falls 3 residues short of the CDR3 end, and the missing part is taken from the germline J gene. The chain employs TRBV5-4 and TRBJ1-5, with TRBD1 as a possible D gene (5 bases). The CDR3 covers 14 residues. The V gene's germline CDR1 is SGHNT and CDR2 YYREEE (reference sequence). Deletions cut 3 bases from V and 4 bases from J, with 11 bases between. This CDR3 reads CASSWGGGNQPQHF. The CDR3 bases that were read are TGTGCCAGCAGCTGGGGGGGAGGAAATCAGCCC. The variable domain in full, completed from reference TRBV5-4 and TRBJ1-5, reads ETGVTQSPTHLIKTRGQQVTLRCSSQSGHNTVSWYQQALGQGPQFIFQYYREEENGRGNFPPRFSGLQFPNYSSELNVNALELDDSALYLCASSWGGGNQPQHFGDGTRLSIL.

CDR3 DNA, as far as it was read: TGTGCCAGCAGCTTGGGACTACTGAACACTGAA. Its translation is CASSLGLLNTE. The whole CDR3 reads CASSLGLLNTEAFF. This sequence joins TRBV5-6 and TRBJ1-1; D ambiguous. The read terminates 3 residues ahead of where the CDR3 ends, so the germline J gene completes it. This CDR3 region has 14 residues. Germline V CDR1 and CDR2: SGHDT, YYEEEE. V dropped 0 bases and J dropped 0 bases, with 6 bases sitting between them.

Regarding this clone: The read ends 3 residues early relative to the CDR3; the germline J gene fills the gap. The V gene is TRBV6-2 or TRBV6-3, the J gene TRBJ1-2; D is undetermined. With 0 bases removed from V and 3 bases from J, the gap between germline ends came to 11 bases. The CDR3 loop spans 15 amino acids. Germline values: CDR1 MNHEY, CDR2 SVGEGT. The sequenced part of the CDR3 DNA is TGTGCCAGCAGTTACTCTCACAGAGTTCACTATGGC. This codes for CASSYSHRVHYG. The entire CDR3 is CASSYSHRVHYGYTF.

With regard to this clone: The read gets to within 3 residues of the CDR3 end, and the germline J gene fills in the rest. The genes are TRBV20-1 and TRBJ2-5; D might be TRBD1 or TRBD2, each matching 5 bases. This CDR3 comprises 14 residues. Per the germline V gene, CDR1 is DFQATT and CDR2 is SNEGSKA (reference sequence). The V end was cut by 6 bases, the J end by 3 bases, with 17 bases between. This CDR3 reads CSAKDSRGEETQYF. The covered CDR3 bases are TGCAGTGCGAAAGACAGCAGAGGGGAAGAGACC.

A word on this clone: The CDR3 end falls 3 residues outside the read, so it is completed with the germline J gene. The gene calls are TRBV19 and TRBJ2-1; TRBD2 matches at 11 bases. From germline, CDR1 is LNHDA and CDR2 SQIVND (reference sequence). Trimming cost V 6 bases and J 0 bases; bases outside gene matches: 1. The CDR3 contains 15 residues. CDR3 bases read: TGTGCCAGTAGCCTAGCGGGGGGCTCCTACAATGAG. Amino acid sequence: CASSLAGGSYNE. In full, the CDR3 is CASSLAGGSYNEQFF.